This T cell receptor (beta chain) was sequenced for a study of cytomegalovirus exposure and HLA in healthy donors (dated by TCRdb to about 2017). Concerning the study at large: The 550 to 750 repertoires of the first cohort and the 120 validation repertoires were produced on the same platform, according to a later analysis. The study aimed to test whether cataloging public T cell receptors could reveal signatures of past pathogen exposure. In addition to the first cohort of approximately 670 subjects, a separate validation cohort of approximately 130 different subjects was used. High-throughput TCR immunosequencing, statistical association of individual TCRs with disease status, and machine learning were combined to predict cytomegalovirus infection status.

The CDR3 numbers 16 residues from cysteine through phenylalanine. The retained sequence is limited to the CDR3, 48 bases, with the frame set at the first base. Based on the germline V gene (reference sequence), the CDR1 and CDR2 sequences are GTSNPN and SVGIG. V was cut back by 2 bases and J by 4 bases, leaving a gap of 17 bases between them. Points the paper makes about the study in general: A few of the identified cytomegalovirus-associated TCR beta chains were confirmed in vitro to be specific for cytomegalovirus antigens. The study listed 150 to 200 TCR beta chains as associated with cytomegalovirus. In both the original and validation cohorts, the classifier was reported to diagnose cytomegalovirus status with high specificity and sensitivity. The validation cohort had no HLA typing available for a later analysis, so co-occurrence within that cohort was assessed over all 120 or so repertoires. Subsequent analysis determined that TCRs grouped into clusters in the first cohort also showed a tendency toward co-occurrence across the 90 to 150 validation repertoires, and roughly 95% of cluster scores exceeded 0. The authors suggested that the approach could potentially be extended to other disease states and immunological phenotypes. While some public TCRs were present in many individuals, most TCR sequences turned up only very rarely across donors.

The donors belonged to the validation cohort of about 120 subjects, which was separate from the roughly 700-subject first cohort. As concerns this clone: There is no known antigen for this receptor. Base qualities are not at hand, and no much larger clone is one base apart.

The library was generated by the immunoSEQ multiplex PCR assay. As for the authors' bioinformatics: To diagnose cytomegalovirus status from the catalog of TCR beta chain sequences, a statistical classification framework was built. Drawn from immuneACCESS, this table holds only the in-frame rearrangements with V and J called that TCRdb kept. Clones are partly lost; checked studies trace under half to an unresolved V gene and leave the rest unexplained. The V and J calls and clone size were taken over from that table, and D and trimming were inferred from the DNA. The table for this sample lists 300,000 to 450,000 clones; about nine tenths of them were counted only once. The ten largest clones add up to around 0.8% of the sample.

The TCR sequence derives from a woman aged 18-29 years in good health and CMV-seronegative. Sequencing was performed on PBMCs. Recombination connected TRBV30 to TRBJ2-2; TRBD2 could be the D gene, as 6 bases match. The CDR3 protein: CAWSPPGTLSTGELFF. The nucleotide sequence is TGTGCCTGGAGTCCCCCCGGGACTTTGAGCACCGGGGAGCTGTTTTTT.